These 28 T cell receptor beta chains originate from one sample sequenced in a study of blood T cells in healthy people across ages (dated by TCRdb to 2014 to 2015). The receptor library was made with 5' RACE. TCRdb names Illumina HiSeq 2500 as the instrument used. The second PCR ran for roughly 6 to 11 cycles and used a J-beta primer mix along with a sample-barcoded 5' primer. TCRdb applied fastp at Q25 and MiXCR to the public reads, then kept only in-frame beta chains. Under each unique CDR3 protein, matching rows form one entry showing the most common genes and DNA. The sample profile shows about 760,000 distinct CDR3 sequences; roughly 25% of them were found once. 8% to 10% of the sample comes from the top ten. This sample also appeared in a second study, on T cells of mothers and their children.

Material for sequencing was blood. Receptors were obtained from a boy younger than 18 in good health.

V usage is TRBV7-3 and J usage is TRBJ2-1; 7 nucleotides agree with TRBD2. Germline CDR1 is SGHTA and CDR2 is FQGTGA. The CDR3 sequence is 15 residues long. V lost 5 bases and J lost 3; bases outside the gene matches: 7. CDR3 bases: TGTGCCAGCAGCGTAGGGGCTAGCGGCTACAATGAGCAGTTCTTC. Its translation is CASSVGASGYNEQFF.

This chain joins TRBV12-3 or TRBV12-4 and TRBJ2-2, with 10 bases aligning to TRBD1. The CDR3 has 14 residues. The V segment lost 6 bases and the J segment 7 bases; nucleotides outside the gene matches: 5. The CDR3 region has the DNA TGTGCCAGCAGGGGACAGGGGTTTCGCGGGGAGCTGTTTTTT. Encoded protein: CASRGQGFRGELFF.

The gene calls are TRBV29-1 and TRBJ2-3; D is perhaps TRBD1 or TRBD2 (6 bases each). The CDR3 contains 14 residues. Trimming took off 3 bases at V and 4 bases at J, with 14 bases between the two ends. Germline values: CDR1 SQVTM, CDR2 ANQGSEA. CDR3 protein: CSVDSRGLADTQYF. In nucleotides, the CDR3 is TGCAGCGTTGATTCCCGGGGGCTCGCAGATACGCAGTATTTT.

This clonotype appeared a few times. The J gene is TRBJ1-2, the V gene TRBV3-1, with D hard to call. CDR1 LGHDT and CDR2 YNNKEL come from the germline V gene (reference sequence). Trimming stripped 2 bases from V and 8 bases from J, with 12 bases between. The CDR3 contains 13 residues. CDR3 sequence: CASSQRPGEGYTF. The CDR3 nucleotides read TGTGCCAGCAGCCAACGGCCTGGGGAGGGCTACACCTTC.

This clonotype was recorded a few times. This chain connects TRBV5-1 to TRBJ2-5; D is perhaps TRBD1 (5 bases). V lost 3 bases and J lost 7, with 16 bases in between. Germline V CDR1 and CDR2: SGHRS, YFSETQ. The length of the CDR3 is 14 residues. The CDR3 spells CASSYDSLLWTQYF. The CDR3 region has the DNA TGCGCCAGCAGCTATGACAGTCTCTTGTGGACCCAGTACTTC.

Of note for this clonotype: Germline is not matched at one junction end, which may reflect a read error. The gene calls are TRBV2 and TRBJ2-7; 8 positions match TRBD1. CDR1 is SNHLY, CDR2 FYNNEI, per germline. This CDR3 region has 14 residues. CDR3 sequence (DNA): TGTGCCAGCAGATGGCAAGGTAGTCAGGGGGCGGAGTTCTTC. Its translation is CASRWQGSQGAEFF.

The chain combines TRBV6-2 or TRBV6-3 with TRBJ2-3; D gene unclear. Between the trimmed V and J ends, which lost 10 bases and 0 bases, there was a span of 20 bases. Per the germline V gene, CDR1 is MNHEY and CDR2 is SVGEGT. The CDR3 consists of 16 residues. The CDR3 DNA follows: TGTGCCATCTCGAGACCCCGCGGTTGGAGCACAGATACGCAGTATTTT. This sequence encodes CAISRPRGWSTDTQYF.

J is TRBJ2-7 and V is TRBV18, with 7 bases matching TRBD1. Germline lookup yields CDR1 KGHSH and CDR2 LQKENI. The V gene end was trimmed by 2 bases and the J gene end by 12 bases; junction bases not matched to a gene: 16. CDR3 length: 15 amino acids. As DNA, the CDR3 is TGTGCCAGCTCACCAAGGACAGGCGGGCCAGTCGGAGGGTACTTC. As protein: CASSPRTGGPVGGYF.

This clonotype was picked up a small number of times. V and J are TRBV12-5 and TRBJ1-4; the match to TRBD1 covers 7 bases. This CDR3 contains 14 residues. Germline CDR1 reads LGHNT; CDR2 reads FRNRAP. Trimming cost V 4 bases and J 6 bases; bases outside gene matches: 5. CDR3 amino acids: CASGWTGHDEKLFF. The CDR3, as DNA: TGTGCTAGTGGTTGGACAGGCCACGATGAAAAACTGTTTTTT.

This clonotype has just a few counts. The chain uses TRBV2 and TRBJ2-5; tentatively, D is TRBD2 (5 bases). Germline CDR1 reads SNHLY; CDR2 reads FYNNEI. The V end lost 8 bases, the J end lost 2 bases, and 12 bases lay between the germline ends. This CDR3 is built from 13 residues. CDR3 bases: TGTGCCAGCGCCCCACTAGAGCAAGAGACCCAGTACTTC. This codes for CASAPLEQETQYF.

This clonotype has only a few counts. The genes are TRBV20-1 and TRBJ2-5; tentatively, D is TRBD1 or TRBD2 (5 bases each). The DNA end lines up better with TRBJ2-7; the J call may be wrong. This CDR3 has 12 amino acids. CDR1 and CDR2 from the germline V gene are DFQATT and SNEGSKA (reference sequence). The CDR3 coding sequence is TGCAGCCCTAAAAGAGGGGACTACGAGCAGTACTTC. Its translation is CSPKRGDYEQYF.

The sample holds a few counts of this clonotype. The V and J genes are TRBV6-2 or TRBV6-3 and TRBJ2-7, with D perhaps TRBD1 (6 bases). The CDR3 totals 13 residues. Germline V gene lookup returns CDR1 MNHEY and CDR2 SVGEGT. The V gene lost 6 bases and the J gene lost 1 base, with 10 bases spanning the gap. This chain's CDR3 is CASRGTPSYEQYF. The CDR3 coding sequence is TGTGCCAGCAGAGGGACACCTTCCTACGAGCAGTACTTC.

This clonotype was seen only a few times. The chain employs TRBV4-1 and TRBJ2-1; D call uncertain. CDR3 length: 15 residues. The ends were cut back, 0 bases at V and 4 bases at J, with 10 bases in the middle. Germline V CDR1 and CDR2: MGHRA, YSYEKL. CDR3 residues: CASSQEQTKYNEQFF. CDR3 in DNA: TGCGCCAGCAGCCAAGAACAGACGAAATACAATGAGCAGTTCTTC.

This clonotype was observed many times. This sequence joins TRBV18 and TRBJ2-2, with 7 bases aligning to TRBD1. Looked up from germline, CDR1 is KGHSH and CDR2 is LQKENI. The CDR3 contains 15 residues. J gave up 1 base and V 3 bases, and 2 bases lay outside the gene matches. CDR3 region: CASSPGQMNTGELFF. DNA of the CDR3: TGTGCCAGCTCACCGGGACAGATGAACACCGGGGAGCTGTTTTTT.

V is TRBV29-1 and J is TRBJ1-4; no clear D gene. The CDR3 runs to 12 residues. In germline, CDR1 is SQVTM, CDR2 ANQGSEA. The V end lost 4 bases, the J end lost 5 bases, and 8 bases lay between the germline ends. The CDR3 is CSVGGTNEKLFF. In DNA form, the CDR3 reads TGCAGCGTTGGCGGCACGAATGAAAAACTGTTTTTT.

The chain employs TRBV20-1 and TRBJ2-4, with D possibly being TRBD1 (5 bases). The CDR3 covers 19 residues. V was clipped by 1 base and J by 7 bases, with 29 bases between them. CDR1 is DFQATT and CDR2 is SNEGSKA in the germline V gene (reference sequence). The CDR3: CSARGGWARGEVLKNIQYF. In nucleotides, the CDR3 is TGCAGTGCTAGAGGGGGATGGGCAAGGGGCGAGGTTCTTAAGAACATTCAGTACTTC.

The CDR3 sequence: CASSQAGQSEQYF. CDR3 bases: TGTGCCAGCAGCCAGGCCGGACAGTCCGAGCAGTACTTC. J is TRBJ2-7 and V is TRBV13, with D possibly being TRBD1 (6 bases). Germline V gene sequence: CDR1 PRHDT, CDR2 FYEKMQ (reference sequence). V lost 5 bases to trimming and J lost 6 bases, with 14 bases between them. The CDR3 has 13 amino acids. Looking up the rest from reference TRBV13 and TRBJ2-7 gives the full variable domain: AAGVIQSPRHLIKEKRETATLKCYPIPRHDTVYWYQQGPGQDPQFLISFYEKMQSDKGSIPDRFSAQQFSDYHSELNMSSLELGDSALYFCASSQAGQSEQYFGPGTRLTVT.

The CDR3 here is CATSSQPAGVGLDTQYF. The CDR3 DNA sequence: TGTGCCACCAGCAGCCAACCTGCGGGAGTCGGGTTAGATACGCAGTATTTT. The gene calls are TRBV15 and TRBJ2-3, with 7 bases identical to TRBD2. CDR1 is LNHNV and CDR2 is YYDKDF in the germline V gene (reference sequence). With 3 bases clipped from V and 5 bases from J, the junction kept 14 bases outside the gene matches. The CDR3 totals 17 residues.

The CDR3 loop is CASRKEGPYEQYF. The CDR3 coding sequence is TGTGCCAGCAGGAAGGAGGGCCCCTACGAGCAGTACTTC. The V and J genes are TRBV27 and TRBJ2-7, with D perhaps matching TRBD2 (6 bases). Trimming took 6 bases from V and 2 from J, leaving 11 bases between them. This CDR3 has 13 amino acids. Looked up from germline, CDR1 is MNHEY and CDR2 is SMNVEV (reference sequence).

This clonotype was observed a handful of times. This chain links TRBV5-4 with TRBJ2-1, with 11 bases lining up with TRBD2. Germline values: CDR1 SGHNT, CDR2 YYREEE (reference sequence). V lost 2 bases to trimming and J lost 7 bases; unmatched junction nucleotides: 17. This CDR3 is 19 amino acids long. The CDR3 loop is CASSFGLSGRGGSANEQFF. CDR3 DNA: TGTGCCAGCAGCTTCGGGCTTAGCGGGAGGGGAGGTAGTGCGAATGAGCAGTTCTTC.

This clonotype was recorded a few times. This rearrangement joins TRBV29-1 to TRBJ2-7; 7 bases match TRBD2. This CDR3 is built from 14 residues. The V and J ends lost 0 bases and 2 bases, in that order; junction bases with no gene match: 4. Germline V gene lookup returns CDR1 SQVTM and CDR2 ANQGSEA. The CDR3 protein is CSVEDAGETYEQYF. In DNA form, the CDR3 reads TGCAGCGTTGAAGATGCGGGAGAAACCTACGAGCAGTACTTC.

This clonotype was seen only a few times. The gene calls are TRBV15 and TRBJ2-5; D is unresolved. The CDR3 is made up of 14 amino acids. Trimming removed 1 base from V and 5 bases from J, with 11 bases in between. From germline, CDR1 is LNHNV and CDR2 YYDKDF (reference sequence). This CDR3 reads CATSRATSGETQYF. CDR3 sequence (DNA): TGTGCCACCAGCAGAGCCACAAGTGGGGAGACCCAGTACTTC.

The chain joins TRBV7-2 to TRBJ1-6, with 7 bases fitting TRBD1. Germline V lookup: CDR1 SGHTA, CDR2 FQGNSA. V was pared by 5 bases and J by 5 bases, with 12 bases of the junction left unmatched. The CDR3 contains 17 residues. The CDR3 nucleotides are TGTGCCAGCAGCCGCGGGGGGCAGGGGGGCAATAATTCACCCCTCCACTTT. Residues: CASSRGGQGGNNSPLHF.

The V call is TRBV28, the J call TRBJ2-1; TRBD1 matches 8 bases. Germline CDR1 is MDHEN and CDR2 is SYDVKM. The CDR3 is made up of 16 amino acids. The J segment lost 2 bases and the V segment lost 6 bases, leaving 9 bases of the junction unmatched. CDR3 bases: TGTGCCAGCAGAGGACAGGGCGTCTCTCCCTACAATGAGCAGTTCTTC. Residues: CASRGQGVSPYNEQFF.

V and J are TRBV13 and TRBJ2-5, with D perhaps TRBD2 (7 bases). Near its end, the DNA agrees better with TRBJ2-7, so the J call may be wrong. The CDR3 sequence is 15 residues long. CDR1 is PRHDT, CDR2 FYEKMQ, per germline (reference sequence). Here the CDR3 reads CASSLTGGGQYEQYF. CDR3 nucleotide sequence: TGTGCCAGCAGCTTAACGGGCGGGGGACAATACGAGCAGTACTTC.

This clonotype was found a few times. Here the CDR3 reads CASSEAGLGYEQYF. CDR3 nucleotides: TGCGCCAGCAGCGAAGCGGGACTAGGCTACGAGCAGTACTTC. The J gene is TRBJ2-7, the V gene TRBV5-1; 8 bases are a match to TRBD2. After removal of 4 bases from V and 3 bases from J, the junction contained 6 bases not matched to a gene. Germline V gene data show CDR1 as SGHRS and CDR2 as YFSETQ. The CDR3 totals 14 residues.

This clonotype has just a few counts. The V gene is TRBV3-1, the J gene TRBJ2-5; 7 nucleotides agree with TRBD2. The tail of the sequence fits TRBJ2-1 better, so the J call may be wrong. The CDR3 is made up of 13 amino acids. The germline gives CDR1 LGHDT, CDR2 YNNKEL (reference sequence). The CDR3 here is CASSHRTSNEQFF. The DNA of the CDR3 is TGTGCCAGCAGCCACCGGACTAGCAATGAGCAGTTCTTC.

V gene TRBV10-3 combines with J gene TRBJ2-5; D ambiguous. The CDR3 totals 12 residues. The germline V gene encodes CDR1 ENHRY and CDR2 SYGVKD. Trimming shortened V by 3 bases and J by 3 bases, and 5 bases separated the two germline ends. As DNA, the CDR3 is TGTGCCATCAGTGACGGAGAAGAGACCCAGTACTTC. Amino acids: CAISDGEETQYF.